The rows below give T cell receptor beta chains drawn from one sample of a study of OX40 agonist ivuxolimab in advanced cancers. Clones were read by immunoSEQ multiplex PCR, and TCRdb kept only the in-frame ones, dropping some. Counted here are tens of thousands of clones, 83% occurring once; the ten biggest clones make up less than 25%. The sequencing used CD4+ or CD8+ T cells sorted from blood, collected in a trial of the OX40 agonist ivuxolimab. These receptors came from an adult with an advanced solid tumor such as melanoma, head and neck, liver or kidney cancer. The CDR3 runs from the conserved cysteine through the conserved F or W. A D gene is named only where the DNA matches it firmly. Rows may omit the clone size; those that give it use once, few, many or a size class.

CAISEVKGTEAGNTIYF | TGTGCCATCAGTGAGGTAAAAGGGACAGAGGCTGGAAACACCATATATTTT | TRBV10-3 | . | TRBJ1-3 | TRBD1
CASSLTINEKLFF | TGTGCCAGCAGTTTGACGATTAATGAAAAACTGTTTTTT | TRBV5-6 | . | TRBJ1-4 | .
CAWSVLAGGPGELFF | TGTGCCTGGAGTGTACTAGCGGGAGGGCCCGGGGAGCTGTTTTTT | TRBV30 | medium-sized | TRBJ2-2 | TRBD2
CSVERDNSYNEQFF | TGCAGCGTTGAAAGGGACAACTCCTACAATGAGCAGTTCTTC | TRBV29-1 | . | TRBJ2-1 | .
CASSLIGGDTDTQYF | TGTGCCAGCAGTTTGATCGGGGGCGACACAGATACGCAGTATTTT | TRBV27 | . | TRBJ2-3 | .
CASSSRLMDEQYF | TGTGCCAGCAGTTCGAGGCTGATGGACGAGCAGTACTTC | TRBV28 | once | TRBJ2-7 | .
CASSLGVMEQFF | TGTGCCAGCAGCTTGGGGGTTATGGAGCAGTTCTTC | TRBV7-6 | . | TRBJ2-1 | .
CASRPRESGIEKLFF | TGTGCCAGCAGACCTAGGGAGTCTGGAATTGAAAAACTGTTTTTT | TRBV7-8 | . | TRBJ1-4 | .
CASSQTGGEQYF | TGTGCCAGCAGCCAGACAGGGGGCGAGCAGTACTTC | TRBV7-3 | . | TRBJ2-7 | TRBD1
CASSQVIGVMNTEAFF | TGCGCCAGCAGCCAAGTTATCGGGGTGATGAACACTGAAGCTTTCTTT | TRBV5-4 | . | TRBJ1-1 | .
CASSLSEGAGISETQYF | TGTGCCAGCAGCTTAAGCGAGGGGGCCGGAATTTCAGAGACCCAGTACTTC | TRBV11-1 | . | TRBJ2-5 | TRBD1
CASSQSIFSTATNSGNTIYF | TGTGCCAGCAGCCAGAGTATTTTTTCGACCGCCACCAACTCTGGAAACACCATATATTTT | TRBV4-2 | . | TRBJ1-3 | .
CASSEGGIGAEAFF | TGTGCCAGCAGTGAGGGAGGGATAGGGGCCGAAGCTTTCTTT | TRBV25-1 | . | TRBJ1-1 | .
CASSLTGWSAKNIQYF | TGCGCCAGCAGCCTTACAGGGTGGTCGGCCAAAAACATTCAGTACTTC | TRBV5-1 | . | TRBJ2-4 | .
CASSLSGGGQPQHF | TGTGCCAGCAGCTTATCCGGGGGTGGTCAGCCCCAGCATTTT | TRBV7-9 | . | TRBJ1-5 | .
CASSRGPLSYNEQFF | TGTGCCAGCAGTCGGGGGCCCCTCTCCTACAATGAGCAGTTCTTC | TRBV6-6 | . | TRBJ2-1 | .
CASSPTRQPANYGYTF | TGTGCCAGCAGCCCGACCCGGCAGCCGGCTAACTATGGCTACACCTTC | TRBV7-9 | . | TRBJ1-2 | .
CASSQGLAGYSSYEQYF | TGCGCCAGCAGCCAGGGACTAGCGGGCTACAGCTCCTACGAGCAGTACTTC | TRBV4-1 | once | TRBJ2-7 | TRBD2
CASAVEVNTGELFF | TGTGCCAGCGCGGTGGAAGTGAACACCGGGGAGCTGTTTTTT | TRBV4-2 | few | TRBJ2-2 | .
CASGYQGGKYGYTF | TGTGCCAGCGGTTACCAGGGGGGGAAATATGGCTACACCTTC | TRBV6-5 | . | TRBJ1-2 | TRBD1
CASSFRDTNEKLFF | TGTGCCAGCAGCTTCCGGGACACCAATGAAAAACTGTTTTTT | TRBV5-5 | . | TRBJ1-4 | .
CASSLEGVAEAFF | TGCGCCAGCAGCCTGGAAGGGGTCGCGGAAGCTTTCTTT | TRBV4-1 | once | TRBJ1-1 | .
CASSQETGEGGPQHF | TGCGCCAGCAGCCAAGAGACGGGGGAAGGGGGGCCCCAGCATTTT | TRBV4-1 | medium-sized | TRBJ1-5 | .
CASSLVGGSGGELFF | TGTGCCAGCAGCTTAGTCGGGGGCTCTGGCGGGGAGCTGTTTTTT | TRBV7-6 | . | TRBJ2-2 | .
CASTHLIDETQYF | TGTGCCAGCACCCATTTAATTGACGAGACCCAGTACTTC | TRBV7-6 | . | TRBJ2-5 | .
CASSVGTLEQYF | TGTGCCAGCAGCGTCGGGACTCTCGAGCAGTACTTC | TRBV5-6 | . | TRBJ2-7 | .
CASSVGGGVRTGELFF | TGTGCCAGCAGCGTAGGAGGCGGGGTACGCACCGGGGAGCTGTTTTTT | TRBV9 | . | TRBJ2-2 | .
CASSLDGLADQETQYF | TGTGCCAGCAGCTTGGATGGACTAGCGGATCAAGAGACCCAGTACTTC | TRBV5-8 | . | TRBJ2-5 | TRBD2
CASSSPIGQGTSIF | TGTGCCAGCAGCTCCCCAATCGGACAGGGTACTTCTATCTTC | TRBV6-6 | many | TRBJ1-2 | TRBD1
CASRDTTGGPRELFF | TGTGCCAGCAGAGATACTACAGGGGGCCCCCGGGAGCTGTTTTTT | TRBV27 | once | TRBJ2-2 | TRBD1
CASSQDSSGGREQFF | TGCGCCAGCAGCCAAGATTCTAGCGGGGGACGTGAGCAGTTCTTC | TRBV4-1 | . | TRBJ2-1 | TRBD2
CASSSSGGGGNTIYF | TGTGCCAGCAGTTCCTCCGGAGGTGGCGGAAACACCATATATTTT | TRBV6-5 | . | TRBJ1-3 | .
CASSLVPGGYEQYF | TGCGCCAGCAGCTTGGTACCTGGGGGCTACGAGCAGTACTTC | TRBV5-1 | . | TRBJ2-7 | .
CASSLGGALLNYGYTF | TGTGCCAGCAGCTTAGGGGGGGCACTGCTTAACTATGGCTACACCTTC | TRBV7-9 | . | TRBJ1-2 | .
CASSLEGTGFEAFF | TGTGCCAGCAGCTTAGAAGGGACAGGGTTTGAAGCTTTCTTT | TRBV11-1 | . | TRBJ1-1 | TRBD1
CAISGPATEQYF | TGTGCCATCAGCGGGCCGGCTACAGAGCAGTACTTC | TRBV10-3 | . | TRBJ2-7 | .
CASRSGTGLTEAFF | TGTGCCAGTAGGTCCGGGACAGGGTTGACTGAAGCTTTCTTT | TRBV19 | . | TRBJ1-1 | TRBD1
CASSQDMQGNYGYTF | TGCGCCAGCAGCCAAGATATGCAGGGTAACTATGGCTACACCTTC | TRBV4-3 | . | TRBJ1-2 | .
CASSPGQGYYEQYF | TGTGCCAGCAGCCCAGGACAAGGATACTACGAGCAGTACTTC | TRBV5-4 | . | TRBJ2-7 | .
CASNPLAGQETQYF | TGTGCCAGCAACCCGCTAGCGGGCCAAGAGACCCAGTACTTC | TRBV6-1 | . | TRBJ2-5 | TRBD2
CAWSIPLQGATNEKLFF | TGTGCCTGGAGTATTCCGTTACAGGGGGCAACTAATGAAAAACTGTTTTTT | TRBV30 | . | TRBJ1-4 | TRBD1
CASGGASSTEAFF | TGTGCCAGCGGAGGGGCCAGCTCCACTGAAGCTTTCTTT | TRBV2 | . | TRBJ1-1 | .
CASSISGMNTEAFF | TGTGCCAGTAGTATAAGCGGGATGAACACTGAAGCTTTCTTT | TRBV19 | . | TRBJ1-1 | .
CASSIGGGNEAFF | TGTGCCAGTAGTATCGGAGGGGGTAACGAAGCTTTCTTT | TRBV19 | . | TRBJ1-1 | .
CASSLVAEQETQYF | TGTGCCAGCAGCTTAGTGGCAGAACAAGAGACCCAGTACTTC | TRBV7-6 | . | TRBJ2-5 | .
CASSSTGGYGYTF | TGTGCCAGCAGTTCGACAGGGGGGTATGGCTACACCTTC | TRBV28 | . | TRBJ1-2 | TRBD1
CASRSLAGGTYEQYF | TGTGCCAGCAGATCTCTAGCGGGAGGAACCTACGAGCAGTACTTC | TRBV28 | . | TRBJ2-7 | TRBD2
CASSQDSGVIYEQYF | TGCGCCAGCAGCCAAGACTCGGGGGTAATCTACGAGCAGTACTTC | TRBV4-3 | . | TRBJ2-7 | .
CASSIGTNTEAFF | TGTGCCAGCAGTATAGGGACGAACACTGAAGCTTTCTTT | TRBV27 | few | TRBJ1-1 | .